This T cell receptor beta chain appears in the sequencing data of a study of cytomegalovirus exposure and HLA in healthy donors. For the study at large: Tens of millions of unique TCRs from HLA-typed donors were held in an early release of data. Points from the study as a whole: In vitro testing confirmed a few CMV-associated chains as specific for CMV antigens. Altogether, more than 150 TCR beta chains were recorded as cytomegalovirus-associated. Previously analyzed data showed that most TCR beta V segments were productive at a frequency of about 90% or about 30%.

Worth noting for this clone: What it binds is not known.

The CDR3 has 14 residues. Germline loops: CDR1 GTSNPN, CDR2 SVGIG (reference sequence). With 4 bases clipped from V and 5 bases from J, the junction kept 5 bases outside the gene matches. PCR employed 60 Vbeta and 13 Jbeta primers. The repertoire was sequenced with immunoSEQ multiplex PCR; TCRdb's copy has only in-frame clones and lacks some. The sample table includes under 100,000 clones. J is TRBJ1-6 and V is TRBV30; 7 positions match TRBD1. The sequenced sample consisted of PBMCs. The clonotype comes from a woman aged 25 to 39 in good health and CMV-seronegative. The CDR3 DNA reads TGTGCCTGGAAACGGGGACAGCATAATTCACCCCTCCACTTT. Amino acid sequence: CAWKRGQHNSPLHF.